This T cell receptor (beta chain) emerged from a study of glioma-infiltrating T cells after dendritic cell vaccination (dated by TCRdb to 2016 to 2017). Background on the whole study: Of the approximately 15 glioblastoma patients in the cohort, all drawn from Phase I and II dendritic cell vaccination trials, 9 were newly diagnosed and 6 had recurrent disease. Between 2003 and 2012, patients were given autologous tumor lysate-pulsed dendritic cell vaccination. The vaccine was prepared from monocyte-derived dendritic cells that were cultured for seven days with IL-4 and GM-CSF and then pulsed overnight with autologous tumor lysate. Each patient got three intradermal injections of the dendritic cell vaccine, spaced at biweekly intervals, in the arm below the axilla. Tumor-infiltrating lymphocyte content was quantified and tumor and blood repertoires were compared in dendritic cell-vaccinated glioblastoma patients by deep sequencing of TCR beta CDR3 regions. Survival after dendritic cell vaccination was correlated with TCR sequencing metrics such as TIL content and the overlap between tumor and blood repertoires. Here is what the overall study found, with its caveats: The cohort was small and heterogeneous, only a few patients had full blood and tumor sets, and even fewer had initial-recurrent tumor pairs. TCR clonality showed no direct relationship with survival, which suggests that a diverse polyclonal response may be important. The three-group TCR overlap response model was characterized as speculative, and prospective validation of the model was stated to be required. Longer time to progression and overall survival after dendritic cell vaccination were predicted by higher estimated pretreatment TIL content.

CDR1 and CDR2 were assigned from the germline V gene (reference sequence) as SGHKS and YYEKEE. The CDR3 has 17 amino acids, counting the end cysteine and phenylalanine. The only DNA kept is the CDR3, 51 bases in frame from the first base. Trimming removed 1 base from V and 6 bases from J; the gene matches leave 8 bases unexplained. In regard to this clone: Its antigen remains undetermined. One base away there is no much larger clone; base qualities are not given.

Using the immunoSEQ assay, TCRB CDR3 regions were amplified from approximately 2 micrograms of genomic DNA, or from all available DNA when less than that was on hand. The multiplex PCR relied on 60 forward primers for TCR V beta segments and 13 reverse primers for J beta segments. To estimate reads per starting template, synthetic control templates were spiked into each sample at limiting dilution. Reads of 87 bp were generated by sequencing on the Illumina HiSeq System. The study's processing was this. PCR and sequencing errors were removed by a nearest neighbor algorithm that merged closely related sequences. TCR overlap was defined as the percentage of unique tumor TCR beta sequences that were also present in the same patient's peripheral blood. The immuneACCESS repertoire file appears here via TCRdb, limited to in-frame rearrangements. These files lack a portion of the clones; in checked studies, under half of the deficit traces to unresolved V genes, and the cause of the others is not known. D and trimming were read from the DNA, whereas the V and J calls and clone size are those reported in that table. This sample gives 110,000 or so clones in total; almost 90% of them show up just once. The ten largest clones represent 2.7% of the sample.

The sample's time point label, in plain terms: after dendritic cell vaccination, including at tumor progression/relapse. Patients were selected on the basis of adequate residual fresh-frozen tumor tissue and more than two years of available survival data. Molecular status otherwise varied across the glioblastoma patients, but none of them carried an isocitrate dehydrogenase mutation. PBMC collection took place before vaccination, two weeks after the third vaccination, and at tumor progression if progression occurred. The Qiagen DNeasy Blood extraction Kit was used for extraction of genomic DNA. This clonotype originated in a human donor with glioblastoma. The input for sequencing was blood, taken after dendritic cell vaccination. The receptor chain draws on TRBV5-5 and TRBJ2-7, with TRBD2 matching 15 junction bases. The DNA sequence is TGTGCCAGCAGCTTGTGGACTAGCGGGGGGGCCTCCCGCGAGCAGTACTTC. This gives the protein CASSLWTSGGASREQYF.